The present entry profiles one T cell receptor beta chain with its context. As yet, its antigen is unknown. V was clipped by 7 bases and J by 3 bases; unmatched bases: 15. The germline V gene has CDR1 MGHDK and CDR2 SYGVNS. The CDR3 contains 18 residues. This record comes from a study of CD8+ T cells in alopecia areata. Across the study: Treated patients were dosed with oral tofacitinib, taking 5 to 10 mg twice daily. Study-wide results and caveats: Within the top 100, expanded CD8+ clones significantly decreased with tofacitinib, as did scalp clonality. Among the cells sequenced in scalp samples are also the resident alphabeta T cells of normal skin.

cDNA prepared by RNA extraction and subsequent reverse transcription served as the template for sequencing. TCRdb's copy holds only in-frame clones and misses some; the assay was immunoSEQ multiplex PCR. The sample carries approximately 300,000 clones, nearly 60% recorded once. Treatment meaning: oral pan-JAK inhibitor, 5-10 mg twice daily. Both CD4+ and CD8+ T cells were separated by sorting PBMCs. The genes are TRBV25-1 and TRBJ2-1; 10 nucleotides align to TRBD1. Source: CD4+ T cells sorted from blood, taken at week 24, from a patient treated with tofacitinib. This receptor was taken from a human donor with alopecia areata. The CDR3 DNA reads TGTGCCAGCACGAAAGGGACAGGGGACCCACCTTTCTACAATGAGCAGTTCTTC. Amino acids: CASTKGTGDPPFYNEQFF.